This passage covers 13 T cell receptor beta chains from one sample sequenced in a study of long-term antiretroviral therapy in people with HIV. Survey-level resolution applied to immunoSEQ assay v3.0. Measured with immunoSEQ multiplex PCR; TCRdb has only the in-frame clones, and not every one. The table includes some 35,000 clones, under 90% detected once. The sample here was unsorted PBMCs, taken 0.4 years before starting antiretroviral therapy. These receptors were obtained from a man aged 18-30 years with HIV.

This clone was counted only a few times. The chain recombines TRBV19 with TRBJ1-5; a weak D match, TRBD1 (6 bases). The CDR3 consists of 13 residues. Germline lookup yields CDR1 LNHDA and CDR2 SQIVND (reference sequence). The ends were cut back, 7 bases at V and 7 bases at J, with 14 bases in the middle. The CDR3 DNA reads TGTGCCAGTACCTTTCAGGGGAACCAGCCCCAGCATTTT. It specifies CASTFQGNQPQHF.

V gene TRBV7-3 combines with J gene TRBJ2-1; D not certain. Germline values: CDR1 SGHTA, CDR2 FQGTGA. This CDR3 has 13 amino acids. V was shortened by 4 bases and J by 5 bases, with 9 bases between the two germline ends. CDR3 sequence: CASSSSPDNEQFF. The CDR3 DNA follows: TGTGCCAGCAGCTCCAGCCCTGACAATGAGCAGTTCTTC.

In DNA, the CDR3 is TGTGCCATCAGTGAAGCTAGAAGGTCCAACACTGAAGCTTTCTTT. Its protein product is CAISEARRSNTEAFF. The chain couples TRBV10-3 to TRBJ1-1; D remains unclear. V shed 3 bases and J shed 2 bases, with 13 bases lying between them. This CDR3 contains 15 residues. Germline CDR1 ENHRY, CDR2 SYGVKD.

This sequence joins TRBV30 and TRBJ1-1; possibly TRBD1 for D (5 bases). The CDR3 is 11 amino acids. The germline gives CDR1 GTSNPN, CDR2 SVGIG (reference sequence). CDR3 protein: CAEGRGTEAFF. In DNA form, the CDR3 reads TGTGCAGAGGGTAGGGGCACTGAAGCTTTCTTT.

The chain couples TRBV6-6 to TRBJ1-5; D not certain. This CDR3 comprises 11 residues. Germline V gives CDR1 MNHNY, CDR2 SVGAGI (reference sequence). V was trimmed by 6 bases and J by 4 bases, leaving 4 bases between them. Here the CDR3 DNA reads TGTGCCAGCAGGTTGAATCAGCCCCAGCATTTT. Residues: CASRLNQPQHF.

The gene calls are TRBV5-1 and TRBJ2-1; TRBD2 is a possible D gene (5 bases). V lost 0 bases and J lost 12, with 13 bases in between. This CDR3 contains 13 residues. CDR1 and CDR2 from the germline V gene are SGHRS and YFSETQ. The CDR3 sequence: CASSLAPGWVQFF. CDR3 bases: TGCGCCAGCAGCTTGGCGCCGGGGTGGGTGCAGTTCTTC.

V is TRBV13 and J is TRBJ1-2; TRBD1 aligns across 9 bases. The length of the CDR3 is 13 residues. After removal of 5 bases from V and 6 bases from J, the junction contained 4 bases not matched to a gene. Germline V gives CDR1 PRHDT, CDR2 FYEKMQ (reference sequence). The CDR3 loop reads CASSPGTGNGYTF. The CDR3 DNA is TGTGCCAGCAGCCCCGGGACAGGGAATGGCTACACCTTC.

The rearrangement links TRBV7-9 to TRBJ2-7, with D hard to call. This CDR3 has 13 amino acids. The germline V gene encodes CDR1 SEHNR and CDR2 FQNEAQ (reference sequence). V lost 4 bases and J 7 bases, leaving 14 bases between the germline ends. CDR3: CASSSALLGEQYF. The CDR3 coding sequence is TGTGCCAGCAGCTCCGCCCTATTGGGTGAGCAGTACTTC.

This clone has just a few counts. The chain employs TRBV28 and TRBJ2-1; D is ambiguous. Trimming removed 5 bases from V and 4 bases from J, with 6 bases in between. The CDR3 totals 12 residues. Per germline, CDR1 MDHEN and CDR2 SYDVKM. The DNA of the CDR3 is TGTGCCAGCAGTCCGAGTTACAATGAGCAGTTCTTC. This encodes CASSPSYNEQFF.

The gene calls are TRBV7-3 and TRBJ1-2; possible D gene TRBD1, 5 bases. The CDR3 is 14 residues long. V was trimmed by 2 bases and J by 4 bases, leaving 11 bases between them. The germline CDR1 and CDR2 sequences are SGHTA and FQGTGA. The CDR3: CASSLDSQGYGYTF. CDR3 in DNA: TGTGCCAGCAGCTTAGATTCCCAGGGCTATGGCTACACCTTC.

This chain links TRBV6-1 with TRBJ1-2, with D perhaps TRBD1 (6 bases). CDR3 length: 15 residues. The germline V and J ends were trimmed by 6 bases and 8 bases, with 22 bases remaining between them. Per germline, CDR1 MNHNS and CDR2 SASEGT. The DNA for the CDR3 is TGTGCCAGCAGCCCCCCGGGGGGCGCATCACCAGGCTACACCTTC. Its translation is CASSPPGGASPGYTF.

This chain uses TRBV14 with TRBJ2-1; D unclear. The CDR3 sequence is 15 residues long. The germline CDR1 and CDR2 sequences are SGHDN and FVKESK. Trimming pared 1 base from V and 2 bases from J, leaving 9 bases between. DNA of the CDR3: TGTGCCAGCAGCCAAGCCCGTGGTCCCTACAATGAGCAGTTCTTC. This translates into CASSQARGPYNEQFF.

This chain links TRBV4-3 with TRBJ2-3, with a possible D match to TRBD1 (5 bases). This CDR3 contains 15 residues. Trimming took off 2 bases at V and 4 bases at J, with 13 bases between the two ends. Germline CDR1 reads LGHNA; CDR2 reads YSLEER. The DNA of the CDR3 is TGCGCCAGCAGCCAAAGAACAGGTGGCTCAGATACGCAGTATTTT. Protein sequence: CASSQRTGGSDTQYF.